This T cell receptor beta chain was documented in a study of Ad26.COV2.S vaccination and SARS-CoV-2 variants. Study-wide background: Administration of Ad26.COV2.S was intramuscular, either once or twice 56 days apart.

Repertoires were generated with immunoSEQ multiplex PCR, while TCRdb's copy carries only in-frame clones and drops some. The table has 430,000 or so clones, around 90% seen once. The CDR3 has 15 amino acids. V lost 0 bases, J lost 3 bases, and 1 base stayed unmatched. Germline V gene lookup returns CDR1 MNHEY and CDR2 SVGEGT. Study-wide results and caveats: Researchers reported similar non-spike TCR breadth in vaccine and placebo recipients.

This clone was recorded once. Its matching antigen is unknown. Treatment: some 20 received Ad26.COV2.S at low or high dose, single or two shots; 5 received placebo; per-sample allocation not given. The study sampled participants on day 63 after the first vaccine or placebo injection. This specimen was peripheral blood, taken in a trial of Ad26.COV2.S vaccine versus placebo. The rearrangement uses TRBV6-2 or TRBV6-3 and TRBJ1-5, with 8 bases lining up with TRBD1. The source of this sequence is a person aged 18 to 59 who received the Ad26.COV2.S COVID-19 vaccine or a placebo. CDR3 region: CASSYSDRDNQPQHF. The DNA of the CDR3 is TGTGCCAGCAGTTACTCGGACAGGGACAATCAGCCCCAGCATTTT.